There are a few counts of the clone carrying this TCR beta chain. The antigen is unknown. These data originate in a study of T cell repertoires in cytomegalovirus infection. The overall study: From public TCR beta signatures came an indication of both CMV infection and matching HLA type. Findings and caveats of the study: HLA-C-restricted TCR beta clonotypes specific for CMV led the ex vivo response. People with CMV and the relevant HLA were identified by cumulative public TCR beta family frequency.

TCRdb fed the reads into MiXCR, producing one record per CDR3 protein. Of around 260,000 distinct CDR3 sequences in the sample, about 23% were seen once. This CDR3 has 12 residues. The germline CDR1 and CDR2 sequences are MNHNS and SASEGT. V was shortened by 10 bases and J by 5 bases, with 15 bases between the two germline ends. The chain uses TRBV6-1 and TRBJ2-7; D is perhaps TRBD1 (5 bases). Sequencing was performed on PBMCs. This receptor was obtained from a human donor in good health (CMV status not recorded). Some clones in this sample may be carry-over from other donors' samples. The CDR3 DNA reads TGTGCCACCGCTACAGGAAAGAACGAGCAGTACTTC. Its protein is CATATGKNEQYF.